The rows below give T cell receptor beta chains drawn from one sample of a study of cytomegalovirus exposure and HLA in healthy donors. Some clones are missing from TCRdb's copy, which holds only in-frame ones; the method was immunoSEQ multiplex PCR. The sample records more than 80,000 clones, 60% to 65% being singletons. Material for sequencing was PBMCs. These receptors were taken from a human donor in good health. CDR3s include the opening cysteine and the closing phenylalanine or tryptophan. The D gene is left open where the match is weak. Not all rows give a size; the values are once, few, many and, for expanded clones, a class.

>TRBJ2-2|TRBD2|TRBV5-1|NA
TGCGCCAGCAGCTTTGACGGGGGGACCGGGGAGCTGTTTTTT
CASSFDGGTGELFF
>TRBJ2-5|TRBD1|TRBV19|once
TGTGCCAGTAGTTGGACCCGAGGACAGGCCGAAGAGACCCAGTACTTC
CASSWTRGQAEETQYF
>TRBJ2-1|TRBD2|TRBV5-1|NA
TGCGCCAGCAGCGGATCAGCGGGGGGACGGAATGAGCAGTTCTTC
CASSGSAGGRNEQFF
>TRBJ1-6|NA|TRBV11-3|NA
TGTGCCAGCAGCTTAGATCCAGGGGTCTTTTCACCCCTCCACTTT
CASSLDPGVFSPLHF
>TRBJ2-2|NA|TRBV27|few
TGTGCCAGACGCCCGACAGGGAGGCTAGAGTTCGCGAACACCGGGGAGCTGTTTTTT
CARRPTGRLEFANTGELFF
>TRBJ1-1|NA|TRBV5-1|NA
TGCGCCAGCAGCTTTGAACAGGGTGAAGCTTTCTTT
CASSFEQGEAFF
>TRBJ1-5|NA|TRBV7-9|NA
TGTGCCAGCAGCTTTGGACAGACCGATAGCAATCAGCCCCAGCATTTT
CASSFGQTDSNQPQHF
>TRBJ1-6|TRBD1|TRBV6-5|NA
TGTGCCAGCAGTCCGGACAGGGGATACTCACCCCTCCACTTT
CASSPDRGYSPLHF
>TRBJ2-1|NA|TRBV9|few
TGTGCCAGCAGCGAGAGGGGGGGGAGCTACAATGAGCAGTTCTTC
CASSERGGSYNEQFF
>TRBJ1-5|NA|TRBV20-1|NA
TGCAGTGCGTCGGGGAATCAGCCCCAGCATTTT
CSASGNQPQHF
>TRBJ1-2|TRBD1|TRBV6-1|NA
TGTGCCAGCAGTGCCCCCTCAGGGGGCGCTGGGTATGGCTACACCTTC
CASSAPSGGAGYGYTF
>TRBJ1-1|NA|TRBV5-1|NA
TGCGCCAGCTGTCGTGACACCTCTAAGAACACTGAAGCTTTCTTT
CASCRDTSKNTEAFF
>TRBJ2-5|TRBD2|TRBV29-1|few
TGCAGCGTAGATAGCGGGGGGGTTAAAGAGACCCAGTACTTC
CSVDSGGVKETQYF
>TRBJ2-7|NA|TRBV2|NA
TGTGCCACTCATTCATTGGGGTCCAGAGGGCCCTACGAGCAGTACTTC
CATHSLGSRGPYEQYF
>TRBJ1-1|TRBD1|TRBV7-2|NA
TGTGCCAGCAGCCCCCAGGGGGGGAACACTGAAGCTTTCTTT
CASSPQGGNTEAFF
>TRBJ1-6|TRBD1|TRBV27|NA
TGTGCCAGCAGTTTTCCGGGACAGGGGGTAAATTCACCCCTCCACTTT
CASSFPGQGVNSPLHF
>TRBJ1-6|TRBD1|TRBV18|NA
TGTGCCAGCTCACCACAGGGGGCGGAATCACCCCTCCACTTT
CASSPQGAESPLHF
>TRBJ2-2|NA|TRBV6-1|NA
TGTGCCAGTAAACCTGCTGAGGCGGCAGGGGAGCTGTTTTTT
CASKPAEAAGELFF
>TRBJ1-4|NA|TRBV29-1|NA
TGCAGCGTGCGGGGGGCCTGGGAGGAAAAACTGTTTTTT
CSVRGAWEEKLFF
>TRBJ2-7|NA|TRBV5-4|NA
TGTGCCAGCAGCTTGGGCGGGGATGAGCAGTACTTC
CASSLGGDEQYF
>TRBJ2-3|TRBD1|TRBV19|once
TGTGCCAGTAGTTACAGGGGGCAGTGGGCAGATACGCAGTATTTT
CASSYRGQWADTQYF
>TRBJ2-2|NA|TRBV6-6|NA
TGTGCCAGTAAGGGAGGGGACAGGCGAAACACCGGGGAGCTGTTTTTT
CASKGGDRRNTGELFF
>TRBJ1-2|NA|TRBV18|NA
TGTGCCAGCTCACGGGCAGGGGATTTGGACTATGGCTACACCTTC
CASSRAGDLDYGYTF
>TRBJ1-1|NA|TRBV7-3|few
TGTGCCAGCAGCCCAAACCCAGGTGGGAACACTGAAGCTTTCTTT
CASSPNPGGNTEAFF
>TRBJ2-1|TRBD1|TRBV5-1|NA
TGCGCCAGCAGCTCGCCGGGACAGGGGGCCAATGAGCAGTTCTTC
CASSSPGQGANEQFF
>TRBJ2-1|NA|TRBV5-5|NA
TGTGCCAGCAGCTTTACGGGGAGCTCCTACAATGAGCAGTTCTTC
CASSFTGSSYNEQFF
>TRBJ2-5|TRBD2|TRBV14|few
TGTGCCAGCAGCAAGGGACTATACGAGACCCAGTACTTC
CASSKGLYETQYF
>TRBJ2-3|TRBD1|TRBV5-4|NA
TGTGCCAGCAGCTTACCGGGACAGGGAACAGATACGCAGTATTTT
CASSLPGQGTDTQYF
>TRBJ1-3|NA|TRBV7-9|NA
TGTGCCAGCAGCTCCCGTGGAAACACCATATATTTT
CASSSRGNTIYF
>TRBJ2-3|TRBD2|TRBV9|NA
TGTGCCAGCACCCAAACTAGCGGGGGGGACACAGATACGCAGTATTTT
CASTQTSGGDTDTQYF
>TRBJ1-5|TRBD1|TRBV2|few
TGTGCCAGCAGGGGGGACAGGGGTTATCAGCCCCAGCATTTT
CASRGDRGYQPQHF
>TRBJ1-3|NA|TRBV5-1|NA
TGCGCCAGCAGCTTTCTCGGAAACACCATATATTTT
CASSFLGNTIYF
>TRBJ1-1|NA|TRBV29-1|NA
TGCAGCGTTGGGGCAGGGAAGAACACTGAAGCTTTCTTT
CSVGAGKNTEAFF
>TRBJ1-5|NA|TRBV28|NA
TGTGCCAGCAGACCGGATCCCAGGGGATGGGGCAATCAGCCCCAGCATTTT
CASRPDPRGWGNQPQHF
>TRBJ1-2|NA|TRBV4-3|NA
TGCGCCAGCAGCCAAGAGTTACGAACAGGTCCTAACTATGGCTACACCTTC
CASSQELRTGPNYGYTF
>TRBJ2-2|TRBD1|TRBV5-1|NA
TGCGCCAGCAGAGACAGGGAAGCCGGGGAGCTGTTTTTT
CASRDREAGELFF
>TRBJ1-2|TRBD1|TRBV2|NA
TGTGCCAGCAGGAAAGGACAGGGGGTTCCTAACTATGGCTACACCTTC
CASRKGQGVPNYGYTF
>TRBJ2-5|NA|TRBV6-6|NA
TGTGCCAGCAGTTACTCGATAGGGGCGCAAAAGACCCAGTACTTC
CASSYSIGAQKTQYF
>TRBJ1-1|TRBD1|TRBV11-3|NA
TGTGCCAGCAGCTTCGGTCCCGGACAGGGTAACACTGAAGCTTTCTTT
CASSFGPGQGNTEAFF
>TRBJ2-3|NA|TRBV5-1|NA
TGCGCCAGCAAGGACTCAGCTAGCACAGATACGCAGTATTTT
CASKDSASTDTQYF
>TRBJ2-7|NA|TRBV7-6|NA
TGTGCCAGCAGCCCTGCGGGTGCCGGGATCTACGAGCAGTACTTC
CASSPAGAGIYEQYF
>TRBJ2-2|NA|TRBV4-3|NA
TGCGCCAGCAGCCATATTACAGCCAGCGGGGAGCTGTTTTTT
CASSHITASGELFF
>TRBJ2-7|TRBD1|TRBV9|NA
TGTGCCAGCAGCGTAATGGCAGGGGGCTACGAGCAGTACTTC
CASSVMAGGYEQYF
>TRBJ1-2|NA|TRBV5-1|NA
TGCGCCAGCAGCTCCGACAGCGCTAACTATGGCTACACCTTC
CASSSDSANYGYTF
>TRBJ2-5|NA|TRBV7-9|few
TGTGCCAGCAGCCTCCCAGGCAAGCGGCCTCAAGAGACCCAGTACTTC
CASSLPGKRPQETQYF
>TRBJ1-6|NA|TRBV9|NA
TGTGCCAGCAGCGTAGGAGGCAGGGAGGATGGATTAGATAATTCACCCCTCCACTTT
CASSVGGREDGLDNSPLHF
>TRBJ2-7|NA|TRBV11-3|NA
TGTGCCAGCAGCTCCCGGACTGAAACCTACGAGCAGTACTTC
CASSSRTETYEQYF
>TRBJ2-2|TRBD2|TRBV4-3|NA
TGCGCCAGCAGCCAAGATCCGCCGACTAGCGGGAGGCAGTGGACCGGGGAGCTGTTTTTT
CASSQDPPTSGRQWTGELFF
>TRBJ1-1|NA|TRBV18|NA
TGTGCCAGCTCACCGGTGAGCACTGAAGCTTTCTTT
CASSPVSTEAFF
>TRBJ2-3|NA|TRBV7-8|NA
TGTGCCAGCAGCACATTAAGAAGTACGCAGTATTTT
CASSTLRSTQYF
>TRBJ2-5|TRBD2|TRBV7-2|NA
TGTGCCAGCAGCCCCGGACTAGCGGGGGTGGAGACCCAGTACTTC
CASSPGLAGVETQYF
>TRBJ2-7|NA|TRBV2|NA
TGTGCCAGCAGTGGGACATTTACCTACGAGCAGTACTTC
CASSGTFTYEQYF
>TRBJ2-7|TRBD1|TRBV18|NA
TGTGCCAGCTCACCGGACAGGGGGCCCGAGCAGTACTTC
CASSPDRGPEQYF
>TRBJ2-1|NA|TRBV7-3|few
TGTGCCAGCAGCTTAGAGGGCAATGAGCAGTTCTTC
CASSLEGNEQFF
>TRBJ2-3|NA|TRBV5-1|few
TGCGCCAGCAGCTTGGGCGGACAGCACACAGATACGCAGTATTTT
CASSLGGQHTDTQYF